The TCR beta chain described here comes from a study of T cell responses to AZD1222 COVID-19 vaccine. Findings and limits, study-wide: White British donors predominated, females outnumbered males, and clonal diversity was possibly underestimated.

Profiled with immunoSEQ multiplex PCR; TCRdb holds only in-frame clones, not every one. Found here are around 100,000 clones, around 90% of them singletons; the top ten hold approximately 8.7%. The germline CDR1 and CDR2 sequences are SQVTM and ANQGSEA. This CDR3 region has 14 residues. After removal of 4 bases from V and 2 bases from J, the junction contained 6 bases not matched to a gene. To note about this clone: What it binds is unknown.

This receptor was obtained from an adult in good health. The chain couples TRBV29-1 to TRBJ2-3, with 7 nucleotides matching TRBD2. The sequenced sample was peripheral blood, obtained on day 0 of AZD1222 vaccination. Written as DNA, the CDR3 is TGCAGCGTTGGAGCGGGAACAGTCACAGATACGCAGTATTTT. Translation: CSVGAGTVTDTQYF.